Included here is one T cell receptor beta chain sequence, with context. Its antigen is still unknown. The record originates from a study of Tregs in tolerant kidney transplant recipients. Findings of the study overall: Validation in larger populations is needed because few patients were studied. Activated donor B cell expansion appeared to reveal the most relevant donor-specific TCRbeta repertoire. Biological reproducibility was not directly addressed, but technical replication error appeared minimal.

Clones were sequenced by immunoSEQ multiplex PCR, and TCRdb holds only the in-frame ones, with some missing. The data show roughly 70,000 clones, roughly 89% seen once. V was pared by 1 base and J by 2 bases, with 7 bases between. CDR3 length: 13 amino acids. CDR1 and CDR2 (germline): SGHTS, YDEGEE. Thawed PBMCs were FACS-sorted into unstimulated CD4+CD25+CD127- regulatory T cells, CD4+CD25- non-regulatory cells, CD4 and CD8 cells. Sequencing was done on a sample of CD4+ T cells from blood. The clonotype comes from a human donor in good health. The chain uses TRBV5-8 and TRBJ2-7, with a tentative D call TRBD1 (6 bases). In DNA form, the CDR3 reads TGTGCCAGCAGCTTGCAGGGGACCTACGAGCAGTACTTC. It translates to CASSLQGTYEQYF.